This T cell receptor (beta chain) was captured by sequencing in a study of beta chain features in type 1 diabetes. CDR3 length: 16 amino acids. V lost 2 bases to trimming and J lost 1 base, with 13 bases between them. Germline V gene lookup returns CDR1 MNHNS and CDR2 SASEGT. Over 95% purity was reached by all sorted populations. The isolated RNA, all of it, was reverse transcribed, so expressed TCRB transcripts were what got sequenced. TCRdb keeps only in-frame clones here, not all; method: immunoSEQ multiplex PCR. The repertoire has about 370,000 clones, 8% to 10% of them found once; the top ten carry 0.55% to 0.75%. Study-wide results and caveats: Within each of all four CD4+ subsets, Type 1 diabetes patients had TCRB CDR3s that were moderately but significantly shorter.

This clone was observed a few times. The antigen is undetermined. The clonotype originates from a man aged 25-45 years with type 1 diabetes. The sequenced sample was central memory CD4+ T cells from blood. The chain carries TRBV6-1 and TRBJ2-3; the D call may be TRBD1 or TRBD2 (5 bases each). The CDR3 nucleotides are TGTGCCAGCAGTGAATACCGAGGGGACCGCACAGATACGCAGTATTTT. It codes for CASSEYRGDRTDTQYF.